This T cell receptor beta chain was sequenced for a study of T cell responses to AZD1222 COVID-19 vaccine. Study-level results: Rises in breadth and depth of Spike-specific TCRs came after two AZD1222 doses. Without day 14 samples, only post-peak T cell repertoires were studied. Variant regions that are unmutated are reportedly the target of nearly half of spike-specific TCRs. Clonal diversity was possibly underestimated, and white British individuals and females predominated among donors.

Trimming left V 5 bases short and J 6 bases short, with 13 bases between. The length of the CDR3 is 13 residues. The germline V gene encodes CDR1 MDHEN and CDR2 SYDVKM. The sample holds a few counts of this clone. What it recognizes is unknown. Assay used: immunoSEQ multiplex PCR; TCRdb lists only in-frame clones, some missing. In the table there are 95,000 to 150,000 clones, approximately 83% of which are singletons. This receptor was obtained from an adult in good health. The input for sequencing was peripheral blood, taken on day 0 of AZD1222 vaccination. This sequence joins TRBV28 and TRBJ1-2; perhaps TRBD1 as D (5 bases). CDR3 in DNA: TGTGCCAGCAGTCCCGGGGGTACGGATGGCTACACCTTC. It yields the protein CASSPGGTDGYTF.